The subject of this entry is one T cell receptor beta chain. Antigen unknown. The germline V gene encodes CDR1 MNHNS and CDR2 SASEGT. This CDR3 comprises 13 residues. Trimming took off 0 bases at V and 7 bases at J, with 9 bases between the two ends. The entry originates in a study of T cell responses to AZD1222 COVID-19 vaccine. On the study more broadly: The analysis combined second doses at about 4 or about 12 weeks.

Profiled with immunoSEQ multiplex PCR; TCRdb holds only in-frame clones, not every one. The sample contains around 180,000 clones, 75% to 90% of which appear only once. Findings of the study overall: Sampling that yielded the repertoires occurred only after the peak T cell response. Possibly, clonal diversity was underestimated; donors were largely white British and included more females. Just 5 to 7 AZD1222 recipients were seropositive at baseline.

This chain connects TRBV6-1 to TRBJ1-2; D is possibly TRBD1 (6 bases). This TCR derives from an adult in good health. The specimen comprised peripheral blood, sampled on day 0 of AZD1222 vaccination. The CDR3: CASSEAGGGGYTF. The CDR3 nucleotides read TGTGCCAGCAGTGAAGCAGGGGGGGGTGGCTACACCTTC.